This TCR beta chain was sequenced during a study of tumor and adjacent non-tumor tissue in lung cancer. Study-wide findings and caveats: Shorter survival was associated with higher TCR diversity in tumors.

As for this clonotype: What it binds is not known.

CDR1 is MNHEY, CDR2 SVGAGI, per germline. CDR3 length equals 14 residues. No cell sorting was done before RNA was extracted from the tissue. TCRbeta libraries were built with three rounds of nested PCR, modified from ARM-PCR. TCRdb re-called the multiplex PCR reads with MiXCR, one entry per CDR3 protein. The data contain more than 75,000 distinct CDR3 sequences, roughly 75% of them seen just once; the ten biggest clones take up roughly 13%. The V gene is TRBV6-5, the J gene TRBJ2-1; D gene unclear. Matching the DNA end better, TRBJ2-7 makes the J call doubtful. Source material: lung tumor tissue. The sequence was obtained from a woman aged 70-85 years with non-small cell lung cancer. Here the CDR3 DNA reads TGTGCCAGCAGTTACACCACGTCGGGTAATGAGCAGTACTTC. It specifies CASSYTTSGNEQYF.